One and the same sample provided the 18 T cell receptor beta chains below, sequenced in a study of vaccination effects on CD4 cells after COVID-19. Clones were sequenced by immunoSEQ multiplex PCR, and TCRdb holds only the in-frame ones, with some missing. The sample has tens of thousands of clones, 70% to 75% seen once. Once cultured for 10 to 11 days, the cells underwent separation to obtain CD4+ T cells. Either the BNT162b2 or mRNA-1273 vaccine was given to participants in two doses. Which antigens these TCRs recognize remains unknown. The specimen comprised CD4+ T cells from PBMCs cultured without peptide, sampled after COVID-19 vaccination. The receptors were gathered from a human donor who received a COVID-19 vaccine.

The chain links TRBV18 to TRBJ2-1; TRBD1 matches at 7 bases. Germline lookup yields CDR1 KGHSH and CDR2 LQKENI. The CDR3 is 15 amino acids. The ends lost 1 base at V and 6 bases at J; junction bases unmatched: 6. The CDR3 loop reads CASSPLGQAPNEQFF. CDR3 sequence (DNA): TGTGCCAGCTCACCACTAGGACAGGCTCCCAATGAGCAGTTCTTC.

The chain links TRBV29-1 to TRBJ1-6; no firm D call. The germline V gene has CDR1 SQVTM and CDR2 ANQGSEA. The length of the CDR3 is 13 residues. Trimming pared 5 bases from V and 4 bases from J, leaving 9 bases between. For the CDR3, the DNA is TGCAGCGTTATGGCAGAATATAATTCACCCCTCCACTTT. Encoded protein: CSVMAEYNSPLHF.

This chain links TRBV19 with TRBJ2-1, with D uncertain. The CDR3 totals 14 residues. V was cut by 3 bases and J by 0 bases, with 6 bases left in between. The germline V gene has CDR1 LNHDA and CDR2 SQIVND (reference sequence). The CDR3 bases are TGTGCCAGTAGTATTCGGATCTCCTACAATGAGCAGTTCTTC. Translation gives CASSIRISYNEQFF. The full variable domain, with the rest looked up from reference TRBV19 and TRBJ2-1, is DGGITQSPKYLFRKEGQNVTLSCEQNLNHDAMYWYRQDPGQGLRLIYYSQIVNDFQKGDIAEGYSVSREKKESFPLTVTSAQKNPTAFYLCASSIRISYNEQFFGPGTRLTVL.

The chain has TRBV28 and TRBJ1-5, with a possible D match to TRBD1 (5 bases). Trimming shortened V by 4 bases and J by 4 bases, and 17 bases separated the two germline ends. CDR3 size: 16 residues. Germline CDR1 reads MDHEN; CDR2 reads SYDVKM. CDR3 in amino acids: CASSSPGGRQNQPQHF. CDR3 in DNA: TGTGCCAGCAGTTCACCCGGTGGAAGACAGAATCAGCCCCAGCATTTT.

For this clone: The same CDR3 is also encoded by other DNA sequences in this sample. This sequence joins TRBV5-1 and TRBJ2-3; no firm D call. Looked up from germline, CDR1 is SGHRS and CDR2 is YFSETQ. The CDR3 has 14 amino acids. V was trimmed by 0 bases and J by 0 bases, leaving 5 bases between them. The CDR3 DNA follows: TGCGCCAGCAGCTTGGCCGGGAGCACAGATACGCAGTATTTT. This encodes CASSLAGSTDTQYF.

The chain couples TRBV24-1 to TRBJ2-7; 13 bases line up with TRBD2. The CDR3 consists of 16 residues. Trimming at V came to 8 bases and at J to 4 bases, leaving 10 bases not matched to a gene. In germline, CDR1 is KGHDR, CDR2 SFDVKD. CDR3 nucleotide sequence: TGTGCCACCAAAAAACGCCCGGGACTAGCGGGGTACGAGCAGTACGTC. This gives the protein CATKKRPGLAGYEQYV.

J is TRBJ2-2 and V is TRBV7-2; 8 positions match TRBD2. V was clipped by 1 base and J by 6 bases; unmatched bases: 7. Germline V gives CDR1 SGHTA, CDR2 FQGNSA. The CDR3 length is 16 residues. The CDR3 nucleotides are TGTGCCAGCAGCTTAGTTGGCGGGGGGCCATCCGGGGAGCTGTTTTTT. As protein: CASSLVGGGPSGELFF.

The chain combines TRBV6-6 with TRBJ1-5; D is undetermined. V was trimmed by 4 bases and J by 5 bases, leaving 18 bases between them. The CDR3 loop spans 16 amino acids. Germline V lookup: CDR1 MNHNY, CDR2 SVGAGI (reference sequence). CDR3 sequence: CASSSGGSGSYQPQHF. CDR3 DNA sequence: TGTGCCAGCAGTTCCGGAGGCTCAGGATCGTATCAGCCCCAGCATTTT.

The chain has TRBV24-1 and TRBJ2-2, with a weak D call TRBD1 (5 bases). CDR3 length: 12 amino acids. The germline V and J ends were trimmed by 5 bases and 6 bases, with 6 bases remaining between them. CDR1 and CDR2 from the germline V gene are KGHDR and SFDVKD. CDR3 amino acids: CATSGQSGELFF. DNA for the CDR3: TGTGCCACCAGTGGACAGTCCGGGGAGCTGTTTTTT.

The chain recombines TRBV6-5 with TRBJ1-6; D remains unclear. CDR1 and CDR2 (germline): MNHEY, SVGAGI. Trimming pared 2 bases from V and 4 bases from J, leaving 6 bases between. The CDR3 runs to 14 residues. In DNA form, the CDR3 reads TGTGCCAGCAGTTACGACGGATATAATTCACCCCTCCACTTT. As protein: CASSYDGYNSPLHF.

Here the CDR3 DNA reads TGTGCCAGCAGCAACAGGGGGTCCGATGAAAAACTGTTTTTT. It encodes CASSNRGSDEKLFF. The chain couples TRBV5-4 to TRBJ1-4, with 8 bases identical to TRBD1. This CDR3 has 14 amino acids. Germline CDR1 and CDR2: SGHNT and YYREEE (reference sequence). Trimming removed 4 bases from V and 6 bases from J; junction bases left unmatched: 5.

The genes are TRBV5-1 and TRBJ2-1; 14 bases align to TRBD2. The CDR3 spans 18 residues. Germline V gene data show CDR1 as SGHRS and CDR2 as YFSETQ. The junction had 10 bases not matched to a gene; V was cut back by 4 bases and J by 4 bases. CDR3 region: CASSPPTSGGGTYNEQFF. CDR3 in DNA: TGCGCCAGCAGCCCCCCGACTAGCGGGGGGGGTACGTACAATGAGCAGTTCTTC.

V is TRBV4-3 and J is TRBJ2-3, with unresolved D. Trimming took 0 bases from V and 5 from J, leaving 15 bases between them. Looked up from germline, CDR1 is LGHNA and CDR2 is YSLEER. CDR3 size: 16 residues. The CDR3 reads CASSQDPPSVGDTQYF. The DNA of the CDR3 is TGCGCCAGCAGCCAAGACCCTCCTAGTGTAGGAGATACGCAGTATTTT.

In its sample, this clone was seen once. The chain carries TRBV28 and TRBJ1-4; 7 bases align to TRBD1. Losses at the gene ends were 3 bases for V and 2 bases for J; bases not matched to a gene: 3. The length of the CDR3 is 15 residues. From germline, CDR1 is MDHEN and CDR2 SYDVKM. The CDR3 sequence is CASSFSGGTNEKLFF. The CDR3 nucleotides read TGTGCCAGCAGTTTTTCAGGGGGTACTAATGAAAAACTGTTTTTT.

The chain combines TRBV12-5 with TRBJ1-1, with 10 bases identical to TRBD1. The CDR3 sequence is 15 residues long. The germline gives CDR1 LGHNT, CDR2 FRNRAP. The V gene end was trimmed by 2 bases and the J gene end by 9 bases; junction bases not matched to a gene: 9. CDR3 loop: CASGLLTGTGDKAFF. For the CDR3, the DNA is TGTGCTAGTGGTTTGTTAACCGGGACAGGGGATAAAGCTTTCTTT.

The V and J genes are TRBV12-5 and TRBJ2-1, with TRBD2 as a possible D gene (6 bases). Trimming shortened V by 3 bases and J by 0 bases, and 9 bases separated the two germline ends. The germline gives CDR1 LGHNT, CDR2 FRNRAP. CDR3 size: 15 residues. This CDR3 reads CASGFARDSYNEQFF. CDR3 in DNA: TGTGCTAGTGGTTTTGCGCGGGACTCCTACAATGAGCAGTTCTTC.

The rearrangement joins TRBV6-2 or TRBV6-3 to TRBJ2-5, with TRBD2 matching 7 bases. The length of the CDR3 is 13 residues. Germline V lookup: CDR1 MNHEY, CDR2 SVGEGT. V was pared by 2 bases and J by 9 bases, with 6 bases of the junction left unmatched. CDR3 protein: CASSYGSSGAQYF. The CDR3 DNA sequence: TGTGCCAGCAGTTACGGATCAAGCGGGGCCCAGTACTTC.

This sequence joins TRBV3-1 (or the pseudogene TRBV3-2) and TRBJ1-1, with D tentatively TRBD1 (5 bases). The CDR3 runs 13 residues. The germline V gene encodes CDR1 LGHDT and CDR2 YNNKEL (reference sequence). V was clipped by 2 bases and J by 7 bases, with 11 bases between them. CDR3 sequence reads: CASSQTPRGEAFF. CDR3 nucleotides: TGTGCCAGCAGCCAAACCCCGAGGGGTGAAGCTTTCTTT.